A selection of T cell receptor beta chains follows, all from one sample in a study of blood T cells in healthy people across ages. Each CDR3 protein gets one entry after TCRdb re-called the 5' RACE reads with MiXCR. The sample carries roughly 1.4 million distinct CDR3 sequences, 45% to 70% recorded once. Input material: blood. These receptors were taken from a man aged 18-30 years in good health. Each CDR3 is given with its conserved first and last residue. A D gene is named only where the DNA matches it firmly. Expanded clones get a size class; other rows say once, few or many, or leave the size out.

clone_size,j_call,d_call,v_call,cdr3_aa,cdr3_nt
NA,TRBJ1-4,NA,TRBV7-2,CASSLSWAVSEKLFF,TGTGCCAGCAGCTTATCCTGGGCAGTTTCAGAAAAACTGTTTTTT
NA,TRBJ2-5,NA,TRBV7-7,CASSLGVGRETQYF,TGTGCCAGCAGCTTAGGAGTGGGACGAGAGACCCAGTACTTC
NA,TRBJ2-5,NA,TRBV7-7,CATSETPKGETQYF,TGTGCTACCTCTGAAACTCCCAAAGGGGAGACCCAGTACTTC
few,TRBJ2-7,NA,TRBV3-1,CASSLRGSFYSYEQYF,TGTGCCAGCAGTCTAAGGGGAAGTTTCTATTCCTACGAGCAGTACTTC
few,TRBJ1-1,NA,TRBV29-1,CSVEFRGLNTEAFF,TGCAGCGTTGAATTTCGGGGGCTCAACACTGAAGCTTTCTTT
few,TRBJ1-1,NA,TRBV29-1,CSAETGAKAFF,TGCAGCGCCGAGACGGGAGCAAAGGCTTTCTTT
NA,TRBJ2-5,NA,TRBV7-2,CASSFPSRETQYF,TGTGCCAGCAGTTTTCCTTCGAGAGAGACCCAGTACTTC
NA,TRBJ2-7,NA,TRBV6-1,CASSERDPYEQYF,TGTGCCAGCAGTGAAAGGGACCCCTACGAGCAGTACTTC
NA,TRBJ1-2,TRBD1,TRBV25-1,CASRRDRGNGDYGYTF,TGTGCCAGCAGGAGGGACAGGGGAAATGGAGACTATGGCTACACCTTC
few,TRBJ2-5,NA,TRBV6-5,CASSYDTSNQETQYF,TGTGCCAGCAGTTACGACACATCTAACCAAGAGACCCAGTACTTC
NA,TRBJ2-3,NA,TRBV4-1,CASSGEPRGGTDTQYF,TGCGCCAGCAGCGGAGAACCCCGGGGAGGCACAGATACGCAGTATTTT
NA,TRBJ2-1,NA,TRBV15,CATSREDLSLNEQFF,TGTGCCACCAGCAGAGAGGATTTGAGCCTTAATGAGCAGTTCTTC
NA,TRBJ2-7,TRBD1,TRBV7-9,CASSLEGAYEYF,TGTGCCAGCAGCCTCGAGGGGGCATATGAGTACTTC
few,TRBJ2-7,TRBD2,TRBV7-2,CASSLGGSPNEQYF,TGTGCCAGCAGCTTAGGCGGGAGTCCTAATGAGCAGTACTTC
NA,TRBJ1-1,TRBD1,TRBV4-2,CASSPIRGQDTEAFF,TGTGCCAGCAGCCCAATCAGGGGGCAGGACACTGAAGCTTTCTTT
once,TRBJ2-4,TRBD1,TRBV6-2/TRBV6-3,CASTRQGLAKNIQYF,TGTGCCAGCACCCGACAGGGGCTAGCCAAAAACATTCAGTACTTC
NA,TRBJ2-7,NA,TRBV6-5,CASSYSRDEGGGYEQYF,TGTGCCAGCAGTTACTCGCGTGACGAAGGGGGGGGATACGAGCAGTACTTC
NA,TRBJ2-5,NA,TRBV7-9,CASSRIGWETQYF,TGTGCCAGCAGCCGCATCGGCTGGGAGACCCAGTACTTC
few,TRBJ1-2,NA,TRBV2,CASSPDKFGGYTF,TGTGCCAGCAGTCCCGACAAGTTCGGGGGCTACACCTTC
NA,TRBJ2-5,NA,TRBV6-2/TRBV6-3,CASGWSETQYF,TGTGCCAGTGGGTGGTCGGAGACCCAGTACTTC
NA,TRBJ2-7,NA,TRBV4-1,CASSQVQAVSSYEQYF,TGCGCCAGCAGCCAGGTCCAGGCCGTCAGCTCCTACGAGCAGTACTTC
few,TRBJ2-1,TRBD1,TRBV20-1,CSAHSVGQGLNEQFF,TGCAGTGCCCACTCAGTGGGACAGGGTCTGAATGAGCAGTTCTTC
NA,TRBJ2-1,TRBD1,TRBV20-1,CSVGGQGRNEQFF,TGCAGTGTTGGCGGACAGGGGAGAAATGAGCAGTTCTTC
NA,TRBJ2-3,NA,TRBV7-2,CASSLRLGGTDTQYF,TGTGCCAGCAGCTTACGCCTAGGGGGCACAGATACGCAGTATTTT
many,TRBJ2-7,NA,TRBV6-5,CASTTGFNEQYF,TGTGCCAGCACCACAGGGTTCAACGAGCAGTACTTC
few,TRBJ2-1,NA,TRBV5-1,CASSLVTAEQFF,TGCGCCAGCAGCTTGGTGACGGCTGAGCAGTTCTTC
NA,TRBJ2-7,TRBD1,TRBV20-1,CSASRQGFFYEQYF,TGCAGTGCTAGTAGACAGGGTTTCTTTTACGAGCAGTACTTC
NA,TRBJ2-7,NA,TRBV10-1,CASSEGQGENEQYF,TGCGCCAGCAGTGAAGGGCAGGGAGAGAACGAGCAGTACTTC
NA,TRBJ1-2,NA,TRBV6-5,CASSYRPGRSGYTF,TGTGCCAGCAGTTACCGACCAGGGCGGAGTGGCTACACCTTC
NA,TRBJ1-5,NA,TRBV28,CASSPRATQPQHF,TGTGCCAGCAGCCCCCGTGCGACTCAGCCCCAGCATTTT